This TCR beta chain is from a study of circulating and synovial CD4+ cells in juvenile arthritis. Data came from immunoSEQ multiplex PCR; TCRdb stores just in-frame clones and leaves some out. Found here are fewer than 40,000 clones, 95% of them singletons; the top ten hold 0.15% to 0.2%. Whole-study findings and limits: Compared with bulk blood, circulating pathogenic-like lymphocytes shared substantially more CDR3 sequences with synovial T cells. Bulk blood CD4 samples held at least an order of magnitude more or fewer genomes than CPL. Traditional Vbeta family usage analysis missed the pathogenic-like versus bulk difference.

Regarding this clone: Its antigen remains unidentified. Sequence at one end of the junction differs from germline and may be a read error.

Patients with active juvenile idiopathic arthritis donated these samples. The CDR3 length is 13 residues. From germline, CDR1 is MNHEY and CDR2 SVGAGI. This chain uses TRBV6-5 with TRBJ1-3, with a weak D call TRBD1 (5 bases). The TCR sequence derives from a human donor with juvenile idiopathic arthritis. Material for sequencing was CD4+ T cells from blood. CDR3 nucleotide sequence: TGTGCCAGCAGTTACGGGGATCAGGGAACAGTTCATTTT. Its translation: CASSYGDQGTVHF.